This T cell receptor (beta chain) was sequenced in a study of PD-L1 blockade in urothelial cancer. On the study more broadly: T cells were recovered from blood samples at a median of approximately 150,000. Study-wide results and limits: Lower than median blood TCR clonality before treatment predicted better survival.

The CDR3 has 14 residues. Germline V gives CDR1 SNHLY, CDR2 FYNNEI. Trimming removed 6 bases at V and 12 bases at J, with 20 bases between. Worth noting for this clone: What it binds is not known.

Synthetic TCR analog templates were spiked into each PCR. Assay used: immunoSEQ multiplex PCR; TCRdb lists only in-frame clones, some missing. Of some 45,000 clones listed, over 75% are singletons. Time point denoted: pretreatment peripheral blood. The specimen comprised PBMCs, sampled around atezolizumab (anti-PD-L1) treatment. The origin of this receptor is a donor at least 40 years old with urothelial cancer. The chain employs TRBV2 and TRBJ1-4; TRBD1 is a possible D gene (6 bases). The CDR3 here is CASRPRDIPEELFF. The DNA for the CDR3 is TGTGCCAGCAGACCCAGGGACATTCCTGAGGAACTGTTTTTT.